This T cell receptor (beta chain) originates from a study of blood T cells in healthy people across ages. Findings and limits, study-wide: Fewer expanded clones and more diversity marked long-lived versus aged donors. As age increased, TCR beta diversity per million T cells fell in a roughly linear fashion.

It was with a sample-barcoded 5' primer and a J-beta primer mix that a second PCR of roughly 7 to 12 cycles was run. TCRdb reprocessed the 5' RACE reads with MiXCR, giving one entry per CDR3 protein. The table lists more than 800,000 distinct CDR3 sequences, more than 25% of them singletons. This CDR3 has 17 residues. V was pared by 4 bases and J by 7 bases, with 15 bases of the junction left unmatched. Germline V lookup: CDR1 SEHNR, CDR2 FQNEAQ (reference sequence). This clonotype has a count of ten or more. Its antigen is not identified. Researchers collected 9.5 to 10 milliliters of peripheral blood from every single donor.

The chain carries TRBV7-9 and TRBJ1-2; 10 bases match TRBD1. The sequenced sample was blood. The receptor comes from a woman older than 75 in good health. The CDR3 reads CASSSGARDRGLGGYTF. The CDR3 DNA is TGTGCCAGCAGCTCTGGGGCCCGGGACAGGGGACTCGGTGGCTACACCTTC.